This entry concerns a single T cell receptor beta chain. Its antigen has not been determined. There are no base qualities to consult, and no much larger clone falls within one base. V is cut back by 3 bases and J by 4 bases, with 4 bases in the junction unmatched. From the cysteine up to the phenylalanine, the CDR3 has a length of 15 residues. Left in the record is the CDR3 DNA by itself, 45 bases read in frame from the first base. CDR1 SGHDN and CDR2 FVKESK were looked up in the germline V gene. These data belong to a study of blood T cell repertoires in COVID-19 (dated by TCRdb to 2020 to 2021). With regard to the full study: Samples covering the acute and convalescent phases of COVID-19 were provided by collaborators in the United States, Italy and Spain. The prospective study material was composed of cDNA or gDNA derived from T cells, B-cell-depleted T cells, or PBMCs. Deeply sampled blood TCRbeta repertoires from subjects exposed to, actively infected with, or recovered from COVID-19 were included in the dataset. The samples were drawn from two sources: the first 160 participants of the ongoing ImmuneRACE study, and over 1,000 subjects contributed by 6 global collaborators. Where HLA class I and class II types were available, the types were taken from metadata supplied by the sample provider, not from assay-based typing. The repertoires were made available in a free public database intended to serve as a resource for research on the immune response to SARS-CoV-2. Sample metadata almost always included a de-identified subject ID, COVID-19 status, age in years and sex.

General conclusions and limits of the study: How much clinical and demographic metadata was included differed by source and by participant, and the metadata was provided uncurated.

TCRbeta CDR3 regions were amplified from genomic DNA by means of the immunoSEQ Assay, a bias-controlled multiplex PCR. The paper's data handling went like this. The number of nucleated cells in each sample was estimated by amplification of reference gene primers within the assay. To quantify the absolute abundance of each unique TCRbeta CDR3 rearrangement, sequence reads were collapsed and filtered. For each sample, productive Simpson clonality was calculated as the square root of Simpson's diversity index across productive rearrangements. TCRdb's version of the immuneACCESS table is confined to in-frame rearrangements and falls short of the full clone set. An unresolved V gene accounts for under half of the shortfall where checked; the remainder is of unknown origin. V and J calls and clone size are given by that table; D and trimming were obtained from the DNA. Here the sample has a few hundred thousand clones; roughly 88% occur a single time. The ten largest clones represent roughly 6% of the sample.

At one collaborating source in Seattle, patients were enrolled during active infection and were followed longitudinally through the course of disease. Collaborating institutions collected whole blood in K2EDTA tubes following their own protocols. For TCRbeta analysis, collaborator samples were shipped as frozen whole blood, as isolated PBMCs, or as DNA extracted from either sample type. Specimen: peripheral blood. The V and J genes are TRBV14 and TRBJ2-2, and TRBD2 matches 8 of the central bases. The clonotype comes from a woman in her 30s with COVID-19, enrolled during active disease. In nucleotide form, the sequence is TGTGCCAGCAGCCAGCTACTAGCGGCCACCGGGGAGCTGTTTTTT. Translation gives CASSQLLAATGELFF.